Below, 19 T cell receptor beta chains from the same sample are listed, as sequenced in a study of cytotoxic CD8 clonotypes in ibrutinib-treated CLL. Clones were read by immunoSEQ multiplex PCR, and TCRdb kept only the in-frame ones, dropping some. Of around 310,000 clones listed, just under 80% are singletons. The sample consisted of PBMCs, taken before ibrutinib treatment. These receptors all come from a human donor with chronic lymphocytic leukemia.

The genes are TRBV15 and TRBJ2-1, with D tentatively TRBD2 (6 bases). Germline assignment: CDR1 LNHNV and CDR2 YYDKDF (reference sequence). V lost 0 bases, J lost 9 bases, and 6 bases lay in between. The CDR3 extends over 12 amino acids. The CDR3 loop is CATSRDGSEQFF. Here the CDR3 DNA reads TGTGCCACCAGCAGAGACGGGAGTGAGCAGTTCTTC.

The chain is built from TRBV7-2 and TRBJ1-4; D unresolved. This CDR3 contains 16 residues. Germline V gene data show CDR1 as SGHTA and CDR2 as FQGNSA. The V and J ends lost 0 bases and 3 bases respectively, with 11 bases between them. CDR3 region: CASSLARGGANEKLFF. The CDR3 nucleotides read TGTGCCAGCAGCTTAGCGCGGGGTGGTGCTAATGAAAAACTGTTTTTT. Looking up the rest from reference TRBV7-2 and TRBJ1-4 gives the full variable domain: GAGVSQSPSNKVTEKGKDVELRCDPISGHTALYWYRQSLGQGLEFLIYFQGNSAPDKSGLPSDRFSAERTGGSVSTLTIQRTQQEDSAVYLCASSLARGGANEKLFFGSGTQLSVL.

This CDR3 is CASSSTVPSWDEQFF. For the CDR3, the DNA is TGTGCCAGCAGTTCGACTGTCCCTAGCTGGGATGAGCAGTTCTTC. The chain carries TRBV28 and TRBJ2-1, with a possible D match to TRBD2 (5 bases). The V gene's germline CDR1 is MDHEN and CDR2 SYDVKM. The CDR3 runs 15 residues. The V end was cut by 4 bases, the J end by 8 bases, with 18 bases between.

This sequence joins TRBV4-1 and TRBJ2-3, with 14 bases fitting TRBD2. The CDR3 covers 18 residues. Germline V CDR1 and CDR2: MGHRA, YSYEKL. The trim removed 4 bases at V and 1 base at J, leaving 7 bases unmatched. Here the CDR3 DNA reads TGCGCCAGCAGCCGAAGACTAGCGGGAGGGGATGGCACAGATACGCAGTATTTT. It specifies CASSRRLAGGDGTDTQYF.

The chain couples TRBV11-2 to TRBJ2-3; D tentatively fits TRBD1 or TRBD2 (5 bases each). The V gene's germline CDR1 is SGHAT and CDR2 FQNNGV. V was cut by 2 bases and J by 0 bases, with 9 bases left in between. The CDR3 length is 15 residues. The CDR3 DNA reads TGTGCCAGCAGCTTATTGGGGGATAGCACAGATACGCAGTATTTT. Residues: CASSLLGDSTDTQYF.

The J gene is TRBJ2-5, the V gene TRBV28; TRBD1 aligns across 9 bases. The germline V gene encodes CDR1 MDHEN and CDR2 SYDVKM. There are 14 residues in the CDR3. V shed 5 bases, J shed 0 bases, and the junction held 1 base outside the gene matches. CDR3 sequence: CASSRQGDQETQYF. CDR3 sequence (DNA): TGTGCCAGCAGTCGACAGGGGGACCAAGAGACCCAGTACTTC.

This clone was seen only a few times. The V and J genes are TRBV19 and TRBJ2-7, with 7 bases that match TRBD2. Per germline, CDR1 LNHDA and CDR2 SQIVND (reference sequence). V lost 5 bases and J lost 3; bases outside the gene matches: 7. The CDR3 consists of 14 residues. CDR3 amino acids: CASSQASGVYEQYF. In nucleotides, the CDR3 is TGTGCCAGTAGTCAGGCTAGCGGAGTCTACGAGCAGTACTTC. Variable domain in full (rest from reference TRBV19 and TRBJ2-7): DGGITQSPKYLFRKEGQNVTLSCEQNLNHDAMYWYRQDPGQGLRLIYYSQIVNDFQKGDIAEGYSVSREKKESFPLTVTSAQKNPTAFYLCASSQASGVYEQYFGPGTRLTVT.

The chain's CDR3 is CASSLGGRRNYGYTF. The CDR3 DNA sequence: TGTGCCAGCAGCTTAGGAGGGAGGCGTAACTATGGCTACACCTTC. The gene calls are TRBV11-2 and TRBJ1-2; D not certain. CDR1 is SGHAT and CDR2 is FQNNGV in the germline V gene. V lost 1 base and J 1 base, leaving 10 bases between the germline ends. The CDR3 totals 15 residues.

In its sample, this clone was seen a few times. The chain recombines TRBV29-1 with TRBJ2-7; a weak D match, TRBD2 (6 bases). Germline CDR1 is SQVTM and CDR2 is ANQGSEA. CDR3 length: 13 amino acids. V was trimmed by 6 bases and J by 7 bases, leaving 19 bases between them. The CDR3 is CSVLANPELEQYF. As DNA, the CDR3 is TGCAGCGTGCTAGCGAACCCGGAATTAGAGCAGTACTTC.

This clone appeared a few times. The chain combines TRBV6-5 with TRBJ1-1; 7 nucleotides agree with TRBD1. CDR1 is MNHEY, CDR2 SVGAGI, per germline. Losses at the gene ends were 2 bases for V and 1 base for J; bases not matched to a gene: 4. The CDR3 has 15 residues. The CDR3 nucleotides are TGTGCCAGCAGTTACACCTACAGGGGGAACACTGAAGCTTTCTTT. Residues: CASSYTYRGNTEAFF.

Only a few counts were recorded for this clone. This chain connects TRBV9 to TRBJ2-5; 11 positions agree with TRBD2. Trimming removed 0 bases from V and 5 bases from J; junction bases left unmatched: 6. This CDR3 is built from 16 residues. Germline lookup yields CDR1 SGDLS and CDR2 YYNGEE. The CDR3 reads CASSVALLAGVETQYF. The CDR3 nucleotides are TGTGCCAGCAGCGTAGCTCTACTAGCGGGAGTGGAGACCCAGTACTTC.

The V and J genes are TRBV14 and TRBJ2-1; D may be TRBD2 (6 bases). V lost 1 base and J lost 5, with 12 bases in between. There are 15 residues in the CDR3. Germline V gives CDR1 SGHDN, CDR2 FVKESK. The CDR3 DNA reads TGTGCCAGCAGCCAAGCCGGGAGTGGCGACAATGAGCAGTTCTTC. Translation gives CASSQAGSGDNEQFF.

The genes are TRBV7-9 and TRBJ1-1, with TRBD1 as a possible D gene (6 bases). The germline CDR1 and CDR2 sequences are SEHNR and FQNEAQ (reference sequence). The CDR3 consists of 12 residues. V lost 1 base, J lost 7 bases, and 7 bases lay in between. CDR3 in DNA: TGTGCCAGCAGCTTAGACAGGGTTGAAGCTTTCTTT. Protein sequence: CASSLDRVEAFF.

Only one count was recorded for this clone. The rearrangement joins TRBV11-2 to TRBJ2-2, with D possibly being TRBD1 (6 bases). The V end lost 0 bases, the J end lost 4 bases, and 15 bases lay between the germline ends. The CDR3 loop spans 17 amino acids. Germline-derived CDR1 and CDR2 are SGHAT and FQNNGV. The CDR3 loop reads CASSLEPYRVGTGELFF. The CDR3 bases are TGTGCCAGCAGCTTAGAACCTTACAGGGTCGGCACCGGGGAGCTGTTTTTT.

The CDR3 sequence: CASSPIPRTASNEQFF. Written as DNA, the CDR3 is TGTGCCAGCTCACCAATCCCCCGGACAGCCTCCAATGAGCAGTTCTTC. The chain couples TRBV18 to TRBJ2-1; D perhaps matches TRBD1 (6 bases). The germline V gene encodes CDR1 KGHSH and CDR2 LQKENI. The CDR3 is 16 residues long. The V and J ends lost 2 bases and 6 bases respectively, with 17 bases between them.

The chain links TRBV5-1 to TRBJ1-4; 7 bases map to TRBD1. V shed 1 base and J 7 bases; nucleotides not matched to a gene: 4. The CDR3 has 14 amino acids. Germline CDR1 reads SGHRS; CDR2 reads YFSETQ. CDR3 sequence (DNA): TGCGCCAGCAGCTTGCGGACAGGACGTGAAAAACTGTTTTTT. This translates into CASSLRTGREKLFF.

This clone was detected once. The rearrangement links TRBV9 to TRBJ2-7, with 7 positions matching TRBD2. The length of the CDR3 is 16 residues. Trimming cost V 1 base and J 2 bases; bases outside gene matches: 9. CDR1 SGDLS and CDR2 YYNGEE come from the germline V gene. The CDR3 region is CASSVISGDHPYEQYF. The CDR3 nucleotides are TGTGCCAGCAGCGTAATAAGCGGGGACCACCCCTACGAGCAGTACTTC.

The rearrangement joins TRBV15 to TRBJ2-7; the match to TRBD2 covers 11 bases. Germline V gene sequence: CDR1 LNHNV, CDR2 YYDKDF (reference sequence). With 3 bases clipped from V and 0 bases from J, the junction kept 4 bases outside the gene matches. This CDR3 has 16 residues. The CDR3 coding sequence is TGTGCCACCAGCAGGGCTAGCGGGAGGTCCTCCTACGAGCAGTACTTC. Protein sequence: CATSRASGRSSYEQYF. Based on the CDR3 plus reference TRBV15 and TRBJ2-7, the full variable domain is DAMVIQNPRYQVTQFGKPVTLSCSQTLNHNVMYWYQQKSSQAPKLLFHYYDKDFNNEADTPDNFQSRRPNTSFCFLDIRSPGLGDTAMYLCATSRASGRSSYEQYFGPGTRLTVT.

The rearrangement joins TRBV6-5 to TRBJ2-7, with D possibly TRBD2 on 6 matching bases. V lost 0 bases and J 3 bases, leaving 6 bases between the germline ends. This CDR3 contains 13 residues. Germline V gene data show CDR1 as MNHEY and CDR2 as SVGAGI. In nucleotides, the CDR3 is TGTGCCAGCAGTTACTCGACTAGCTACGAGCAGTACTTC. It codes for CASSYSTSYEQYF.